These 21 T cell receptor beta chains share one sample of origin, sequenced in a study of blood T cell repertoires in COVID-19. Generated by immunoSEQ multiplex PCR, the TCRdb table keeps only in-frame clones and is missing some. The data hold roughly 130,000 clones, with about 88% observed a single time. Sample: PBMCs or T cells enriched from blood (not recorded which). These receptors all stem from a woman in her forties or fifties who had recovered from COVID-19.

The gene calls are TRBV9 and TRBJ1-6, with D possibly TRBD1 on 6 matching bases. This CDR3 spans 17 amino acids. Per the germline V gene, CDR1 is SGDLS and CDR2 is YYNGEE. V lost 4 bases and J lost 5, with 19 bases in between. This CDR3 is CASSTNLNRADNSPLHF. CDR3 coding DNA: TGTGCCAGCAGCACCAACCTGAACAGGGCGGATAATTCACCCCTCCACTTT. The complete variable domain, with remaining parts taken from reference TRBV9 and TRBJ1-6, reads DSGVTQTPKHLITATGQRVTLRCSPRSGDLSVYWYQQSLDQGLQFLIQYYNGEERAKGNILERFSAQQFPDLHSELNLSSLELGDSALYFCASSTNLNRADNSPLHFGNGTRLTVT.

This chain links TRBV5-1 with TRBJ1-1, with 8 nucleotides matching TRBD1. V shed 4 bases, J shed 4 bases, and the junction held 6 bases outside the gene matches. This CDR3 comprises 14 residues. CDR1 and CDR2 (germline): SGHRS, YFSETQ. In nucleotides, the CDR3 is TGCGCCAGCAGCCCGACAGGGGATGGCACTGAAGCTTTCTTT. Its protein product is CASSPTGDGTEAFF.

The CDR3 sequence is CASSEDRGGNQPQHF. CDR3 DNA sequence: TGTGCCAGCAGTGAAGACAGGGGCGGCAATCAGCCCCAGCATTTT. The chain uses TRBV2 and TRBJ1-5; 7 positions agree with TRBD1. V lost 1 base and J lost 2; bases outside the gene matches: 2. CDR3 length: 15 residues. The V gene's germline CDR1 is SNHLY and CDR2 FYNNEI.

V and J are TRBV19 and TRBJ2-7; tentative D call: TRBD2 (5 bases). The ends were cut back, 2 bases at V and 1 base at J, with 12 bases in the middle. This CDR3 is 15 amino acids long. Germline V gene sequence: CDR1 LNHDA, CDR2 SQIVND (reference sequence). The CDR3 here is CASSISGEQSYEQYF. The CDR3 DNA reads as TGTGCCAGTAGTATATCCGGGGAACAATCCTACGAGCAGTACTTC.

There are many counts of this clone. This chain uses TRBV29-1 with TRBJ2-5, with 8 bases fitting TRBD2. The CDR3 is 15 residues long. Germline-derived CDR1 and CDR2 are SQVTM and ANQGSEA. Trimming at V came to 0 bases and at J to 5 bases, leaving 8 bases not matched to a gene. The DNA of the CDR3 is TGCAGCGTTGAAGAGCGGGGGGATCGGATGGAGACCCAGTACTTC. This codes for CSVEERGDRMETQYF.

The gene calls are TRBV19 and TRBJ1-5, with 7 bases aligning to TRBD1. Germline assignment: CDR1 LNHDA and CDR2 SQIVND (reference sequence). The CDR3 totals 15 residues. Germline trimming cut 3 bases from V and 2 bases from J; bases unmatched to any gene: 4. This CDR3 reads CASSMRGQGNQPQHF. The CDR3 region has the DNA TGTGCCAGTAGTATGAGGGGGCAAGGCAATCAGCCCCAGCATTTT.

This clone appeared a few times. The rearrangement uses TRBV10-2 and TRBJ2-1, with TRBD1 as a possible D gene (5 bases). CDR3 size: 14 residues. Trimming removed 5 bases at V and 1 base at J, with 9 bases between. In germline, CDR1 is WSHSY, CDR2 SAAADI. In DNA, the CDR3 is TGCGCCAGCAGTACCACAGGTTCCTACAATGAGCAGTTCTTC. Its protein product is CASSTTGSYNEQFF.

The V gene is TRBV7-9, the J gene TRBJ2-7; 8 bases are a match to TRBD2. V shed 4 bases, J shed 1 base, and the junction held 9 bases outside the gene matches. Per germline, CDR1 SEHNR and CDR2 FQNEAQ (reference sequence). This CDR3 has 16 residues. CDR3 region: CASSSPGGAISYEQYF. Written as DNA, the CDR3 is TGTGCCAGCAGCTCCCCGGGAGGGGCGATATCCTACGAGCAGTACTTC. Using reference TRBV7-9 and TRBJ2-7 for the parts outside the CDR3, the full variable domain is DTGVSQNPRHKITKRGQNVTFRCDPISEHNRLYWYRQTLGQGPEFLTYFQNEAQLEKSRLLSDRFSAERPKGSFSTLEIQRTEQGDSAMYLCASSSPGGAISYEQYFGPGTRLTVT.

The V gene is TRBV25-1, the J gene TRBJ1-3; 9 nucleotides agree with TRBD1. The CDR3 is 16 amino acids. Germline V lookup: CDR1 MGHDK, CDR2 SYGVNS. The ends lost 5 bases at V and 1 base at J; junction bases unmatched: 6. The CDR3 loop is CASSPRDRVSGNTIYF. DNA for the CDR3: TGTGCCAGCAGTCCCCGGGACAGGGTTTCTGGAAACACCATATATTTT. Based on the CDR3 plus reference TRBV25-1 and TRBJ1-3, the full variable domain is EADIYQTPRYLVIGTGKKITLECSQTMGHDKMYWYQQDPGMELHLIHYSYGVNSTEKGDLSSESTVSRIRTEHFPLTLESARPSHTSQYLCASSPRDRVSGNTIYFGEGSWLTVV.

This rearrangement joins TRBV5-1 to TRBJ2-1, with 12 bases fitting TRBD2. Germline V lookup: CDR1 SGHRS, CDR2 YFSETQ. CDR3 size: 17 residues. The junction had 5 bases not matched to a gene; V was cut back by 3 bases and J by 1 base. The chain's CDR3 is CASSYQLAGGSYNEQFF. DNA of the CDR3: TGCGCCAGCAGCTACCAACTAGCGGGGGGATCCTACAATGAGCAGTTCTTC.

V usage is TRBV27 and J usage is TRBJ2-2; D is perhaps TRBD2 (7 bases). Germline V gene sequence: CDR1 MNHEY, CDR2 SMNVEV (reference sequence). CDR3 length equals 13 residues. V was cut by 10 bases and J by 5 bases, with 14 bases left in between. The CDR3 region is CATGLGGTGELFF. The DNA for the CDR3 is TGTGCCACCGGACTAGGGGGAACCGGGGAGCTGTTTTTT.

The chain couples TRBV5-6 to TRBJ2-2; D is perhaps TRBD1 (6 bases). V was trimmed by 2 bases and J by 1 base, leaving 15 bases between them. Germline CDR1 and CDR2: SGHDT and YYEEEE. The CDR3 extends over 17 amino acids. The CDR3 region has the DNA TGTGCCAGCAGCTTTATCGATAGGGGGATGAACACCGGGGAGCTGTTTTTT. Translated, it gives CASSFIDRGMNTGELFF.

The chain carries TRBV5-1 and TRBJ2-7; TRBD1 aligns across 8 bases. CDR1 SGHRS and CDR2 YFSETQ come from the germline V gene. This CDR3 has 15 residues. Trimming removed 4 bases from V and 0 bases from J; junction bases left unmatched: 6. CDR3 in amino acids: CASSLRTGSSYEQYF. Here the CDR3 DNA reads TGCGCCAGCAGCCTCAGGACAGGGAGCTCCTACGAGCAGTACTTC. The variable domain in full, with the rest retrieved from reference TRBV5-1 and TRBJ2-7, is KAGVTQTPRYLIKTRGQQVTLSCSPISGHRSVSWYQQTPGQGLQFLFEYFSETQRNKGNFPGRFSGRQFSNSRSEMNVSTLELGDSALYLCASSLRTGSSYEQYFGPGTRLTVT.

J is TRBJ1-1 and V is TRBV9, with D hard to call. CDR3 length: 13 amino acids. Trimming removed 2 bases from V and 4 bases from J, with 9 bases in between. Per germline, CDR1 SGDLS and CDR2 YYNGEE. The CDR3 nucleotides are TGTGCCAGCAGCGTTCGAGGGTTCACTGAAGCTTTCTTT. This sequence encodes CASSVRGFTEAFF.

V is TRBV10-3 and J is TRBJ2-3, with 12 bases that match TRBD2. Looked up from germline, CDR1 is ENHRY and CDR2 is SYGVKD. V was pared by 10 bases and J by 4 bases, with 9 bases of the junction left unmatched. CDR3 length equals 15 residues. The CDR3 loop is CATRASGGAADTQYF. In DNA form, the CDR3 reads TGTGCCACCAGGGCTAGCGGGGGGGCCGCAGATACGCAGTATTTT.

This clone was counted a single time. The CDR3: CASSLGGDQGGYTF. In DNA, the CDR3 is TGTGCCAGCAGCTTAGGCGGGGATCAAGGGGGCTACACCTTC. The chain is built from TRBV11-3 and TRBJ1-2; D unresolved. Germline CDR1 SGHNT, CDR2 YENEEA. This CDR3 is built from 14 residues. Trimming pared 1 base from V and 8 bases from J, leaving 14 bases between. The whole variable domain, filled in from reference TRBV11-3 and TRBJ1-2, reads EAGVVQSPRYKIIEKKQPVAFWCNPISGHNTLYWYLQNLGQGPELLIRYENEEAVDDSQLPKDRFSAERLKGVDSTLKIQPAELGDSAVYLCASSLGGDQGGYTFGSGTRLTVV.

The rearrangement uses TRBV19 and TRBJ2-7, with D perhaps matching TRBD2 (6 bases). Germline V gene sequence: CDR1 LNHDA, CDR2 SQIVND (reference sequence). The CDR3 extends over 10 amino acids. V was trimmed by 9 bases and J by 5 bases, leaving 8 bases between them. DNA for the CDR3: TGTGCCAGCGGAGGGAACGAGCAGTACTTC. Translation gives CASGGNEQYF.

The rearrangement links TRBV7-9 to TRBJ2-6; D may be TRBD1 (5 bases). CDR1 and CDR2 from the germline V gene are SEHNR and FQNEAQ (reference sequence). Trimming shortened V by 5 bases and J by 2 bases, and 13 bases separated the two germline ends. This CDR3 is built from 16 residues. The CDR3: CASSRNTGTGANVLTF. CDR3 DNA sequence: TGTGCCAGCAGCCGAAATACAGGAACTGGGGCCAACGTCCTGACTTTC.

Worth noting for this clone: Its ends do not fully match the called genes, so a read error is possible. In DNA, the CDR3 is TGTGCCAGCAACTTGGGCAGGGAGGGCTCAGATACGCAGTATTTT. Translating gives CASNLGREGSDTQYF. V and J are TRBV5-4 and TRBJ2-3, with 7 bases matching TRBD2. The CDR3 runs to 15 residues. Germline V gene sequence: CDR1 SGHNT, CDR2 YYREEE (reference sequence).

The CDR3 reads CASSFRVSNSPLHF. In nucleotides, the CDR3 is TGTGCCAGCAGCTTCAGGGTCTCCAATTCACCCCTCCACTTT. The chain employs TRBV5-4 and TRBJ1-6, with D possibly TRBD1 on 5 matching bases. The V and J ends lost 2 bases and 7 bases respectively, with 10 bases between them. There are 14 residues in the CDR3. The germline V gene has CDR1 SGHNT and CDR2 YYREEE (reference sequence).

J is TRBJ1-4 and V is TRBV5-6; TRBD1 might be the D (6 bases). The CDR3 runs 17 residues. Germline V gene lookup returns CDR1 SGHDT and CDR2 YYEEEE. V gave up 3 bases and J gave up 3 bases, with 18 bases separating them. DNA for the CDR3: TGTGCCAGCAGCTCTGACAGGAAAGGTGGGGCTAATGAAAAACTGTTTTTT. It is translated as CASSSDRKGGANEKLFF.